The 2 T cell receptor beta chains given below trace back to one sample, sequenced in a study of blood T cell repertoires in COVID-19. Profiling relied on immunoSEQ multiplex PCR, and the TCRdb table lists in-frame clones only, not all of them. The repertoire consists of 200,000 to 300,000 clones, with approximately 88% occurring once and the leading ten covering about 2.5%. The sample taken for sequencing was PBMCs or T cells enriched from blood (not recorded which). Receptor source: a woman aged 40 to 50 with acute COVID-19.

The chain joins TRBV5-5 to TRBJ1-2; D may be TRBD1 (5 bases). V lost 0 bases and J 2 bases, leaving 5 bases between the germline ends. This CDR3 contains 13 residues. The germline gives CDR1 SGHKS, CDR2 YYEKEE (reference sequence). The CDR3 spells CASSLEGNYGYTF. CDR3 in DNA: TGTGCCAGCAGCTTGGAGGGGAACTATGGCTACACCTTC.

This clone was recorded a few times. V and J are TRBV30 and TRBJ1-2, with 10 bases fitting TRBD1. Looked up from germline, CDR1 is GTSNPN and CDR2 is SVGIG (reference sequence). Losses at the gene ends were 2 bases for V and 7 bases for J; bases not matched to a gene: 10. The length of the CDR3 is 15 residues. DNA for the CDR3: TGTGCCTGGAGTACGAGGACAGGGGGTAGGGGTGGCTACACCTTC. Amino acid sequence: CAWSTRTGGRGGYTF.